This T cell receptor beta chain came from a study of cytomegalovirus exposure and HLA in healthy donors. Study context: For the approximately 430 genotyped donors, over 80% fell within the Caucasian-associated ancestry cluster. Study outcomes and limitations: Available immune exposure information covered CMV serostatus only.

Remarks on this clone: Its antigen is still unknown.

PCR involved 60 Vbeta and 13 Jbeta primers. The repertoire was sequenced with immunoSEQ multiplex PCR; TCRdb's copy has only in-frame clones and lacks some. The sample has 140,000 to 150,000 clones; around 80% are singletons. The sequencing input was PBMCs. The TCR originated in a female donor in good health and CMV-seronegative.

CDR3 coding DNA: TGTGCCAGCACCAAGGGGGACAGGGGCAGATACAATGAGCAGTTCTTC. Amino acid sequence: CASTKGDRGRYNEQFF. The V and J genes are TRBV9 and TRBJ2-1, with 10 bases identical to TRBD1. In germline, CDR1 is SGDLS, CDR2 YYNGEE. V lost 6 bases and J lost 4; bases outside the gene matches: 10. The CDR3 consists of 16 residues.